These T cell receptor beta chains were read from a single sample in a study of T cells in Graves' hyperthyroidism and ophthalmopathy. TCRdb passed the multiplex PCR reads through MiXCR, listing each CDR3 protein once. The sample includes around 500,000 distinct CDR3 sequences, about 16% of them seen just once. The material sequenced was blood. The receptors stem from a young woman with Graves' ophthalmopathy. The CDR3 runs from the conserved cysteine through the conserved F or W. The D gene is left open where the match is weak. Expanded clones are given a class, and other clones once, few, many or no size at all.

TRBD1 | TRBJ2-7 | - | TRBV29-1 | TGCAGCGTTGATGGGGACAGGGTGAACGAGCAGTACTTC | CSVDGDRVNEQYF
TRBD1 | TRBJ1-2 | - | TRBV10-3 | TGTGCCATCAGTGATTCCGGGACAGGAATGCCTGATGGCTACACCTTC | CAISDSGTGMPDGYTF
TRBD2 | TRBJ2-3 | few | TRBV9 | TGTGCCAGCAGCGTAGTCGAGGGACTACTGGCAGATACGCAGTATTTT | CASSVVEGLLADTQYF
TRBD1 | TRBJ1-1 | - | TRBV19 | TGTGCCAGTAGTATACAGGGGGCGCGAACTGAAGCTTTCTTT | CASSIQGARTEAFF
TRBD1 | TRBJ2-7 | many | TRBV5-6 | TGTGCCAGCAGCAAACCCGGGACAGTCTACGAGCAGTACTTC | CASSKPGTVYEQYF
- | TRBJ2-6 | - | TRBV28 | TGTGCCAGCAGTCCTTCGCGGAGAGCTGGGGCCAACGTCCTGACTTTC | CASSPSRRAGANVLTF
- | TRBJ1-2 | few | TRBV27 | TGTGCCAGCAGTTTATCTTGGGGGGCTAACTATGGCTACACCTTC | CASSLSWGANYGYTF
- | TRBJ1-1 | - | TRBV28 | TGTGCCACAGACAAGGCTTTCTTT | CATDKAFF
TRBD1 | TRBJ1-5 | many | TRBV28 | TGTGCCAGCAGTTTAAACAGGGGGCCCGTCAGCAATCAGCCCCAGCATTTT | CASSLNRGPVSNQPQHF
TRBD1 | TRBJ1-5 | - | TRBV15 | TGTGCCACCAGCAGAAGCCCGGGACAGGGTGATCAGCCCCAGCATTTT | CATSRSPGQGDQPQHF
TRBD1 | TRBJ2-7 | few | TRBV28 | TGTGCCAGCAGTTTATCCGACCGGGACAGCTCCTACGAGCAGTACTTC | CASSLSDRDSSYEQYF
- | TRBJ2-2 | many | TRBV3-1 | TGTGCCAGCAGCCCTAGCCTGGGAACCGGGGAGCTGTTTTTT | CASSPSLGTGELFF
- | TRBJ2-1 | many | TRBV7-2 | TGTGCCAGCATGTCCCTTGGATTCTTCAATGAGCAGTTCTTC | CASMSLGFFNEQFF
- | TRBJ2-1 | - | TRBV6-2/TRBV6-3 | TGTGCCAGCAGTTACTCGGCGGAGGGGAATGAGCAGTTCTTC | CASSYSAEGNEQFF
TRBD2 | TRBJ2-5 | - | TRBV18 | TGTGCCAGCTCACCAATAGCTAGCGGCTTCCAAGAGACCCAGTACTTC | CASSPIASGFQETQYF
TRBD2 | TRBJ2-1 | many | TRBV30 | TGTGCCTGGACCCGTAGCGGGAGCAGCAATGAGCAGTTCTTC | CAWTRSGSSNEQFF